A selection of T cell receptor beta chains follows, all from one sample in a study of cytomegalovirus exposure and HLA in healthy donors. The protocol was immunoSEQ multiplex PCR, while the TCRdb copy is restricted to in-frame clones and leaves out a portion. The sample contains over 150,000 clones, approximately 85% of which appear only once. Sequencing was done on a sample of PBMCs. The receptors derive from a girl aged 10 to 17 in good health and CMV-seropositive. Each CDR3 is given with its conserved first and last residue.

>TRBV7-9
CASSVSRKTSYSPLHF
>TRBV7-8
CASSPRIGYEQYF
>TRBV5-5
CASSLDRVGAQETQYF
>TRBV5-8
CASRPDSPSTDTQYF
>TRBV6-1
CASSELGTVEVQPQHF
>TRBV5-3
CARSSSGGLLDNEQFF
>TRBV6-5
CASSYALQREQYF
>TRBV7-9
CASSFRTGEVSYGYTF
>TRBV10-3
CAISEPERYGYTF
>TRBV7-9
CASSLPGGSGANVLTF
>TRBV29-1
CSSRGQLNTEAFF
>TRBV5-1
CASSVAGGPSTDTQYF
>TRBV30
CAWSGGETHEQFF
>TRBV5-1
CASSLALSGGTEAFF
>TRBV19
CASINPTGVNQPQHF
>TRBV15
CATSRDPDRGGGYTF
>TRBV6-1
CASSDPPDSNQPQHF
>TRBV7-9
CASSYPQENTEAFF
>TRBV29-1
CSVEDPTGYGYTF
>TRBV12-5
CASGLVVTGGARVETQYF
>TRBV6-4
CASSDRPGQGVNGYTF
>TRBV9
CASSVGGGGDTQYF
>TRBV9
CASSGTGQSFEKLFF
>TRBV7-6
CASSLYPHILAGGVYEQYF
>TRBV27
CASGLMPSYEQYF
>TRBV6-1
CASSARQGGTEAFF
>TRBV7-9
CASSLEAGINEKLFF
>TRBV14
CASSQIFGGNSPLHF
>TRBV19
CASTIRVWTEAFF
>TRBV4-2
CASSPRGTGSTEAFF
>TRBV5-4
CASSPGGRGDSYEQYF
>TRBV19
CASSIRDRDTDTQYF
>TRBV7-9
CASYGGGYEQYF
>TRBV7-8
CASSEYKNTEAFF
>TRBV9
CASSGPGSPLHF
>TRBV21-1
CASSKEGGQGITGDGYTF
>TRBV6-1
CASRVTGNQPQHF
>TRBV11-3
CASSLVGAQGETQYF
>TRBV6-1
CASSEGGRGEKLFF
>TRBV10-3
CAIRGGPRNEQFF
>TRBV7-2
CASSFDRGRSLFF
>TRBV5-5
CASSRRGGAAQPQHF
>TRBV15
CATSGQGTGELFF
>TRBV30
CAWSRVLGGAYVEQYF
>TRBV6-5
CASSTGSGNTIYF
>TRBV2
CASRKAASTEQFF
>TRBV7-6
CASSSQTNQPQHF
>TRBV7-3
CASSHRDSSTDTQYF
>TRBV18
CASSPGRNQPQHF